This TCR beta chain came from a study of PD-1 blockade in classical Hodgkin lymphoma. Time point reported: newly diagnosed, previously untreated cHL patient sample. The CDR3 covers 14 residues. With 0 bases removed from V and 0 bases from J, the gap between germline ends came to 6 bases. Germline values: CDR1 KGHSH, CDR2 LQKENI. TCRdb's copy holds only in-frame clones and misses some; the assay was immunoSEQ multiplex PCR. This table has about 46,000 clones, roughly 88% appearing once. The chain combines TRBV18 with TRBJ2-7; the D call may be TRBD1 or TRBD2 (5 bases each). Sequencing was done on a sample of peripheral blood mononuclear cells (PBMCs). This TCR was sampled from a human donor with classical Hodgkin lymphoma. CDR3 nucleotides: TGTGCCAGCTCACCACCGGGGGTCTCCTACGAGCAGTACTTC. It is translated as CASSPPGVSYEQYF.